This T cell receptor (beta chain) emerged from a study of human versus mouse CDR3 diversity and MHC coevolution. Study at large: immunoSEQ was reported to reach one in 200,000 T cells sensitivity.

TCRdb's copy holds only in-frame clones and misses some; the assay was immunoSEQ multiplex PCR. Altogether fewer than 80,000 clones are present, around 90% being singletons, with the ten largest covering about 0.14%. Naive CD4 T cells were sorted as CD45RO-negative, CD62L-positive. Study-wide findings and caveats: Human CDR3s averaged more deletions and insertions than mouse CDR3s. Clonal inequality was lowest in most of the three human donors.

The CDR3 extends over 15 amino acids. From germline, CDR1 is SEHNR and CDR2 FQNEAQ (reference sequence). V shed 5 bases and J 2 bases; nucleotides not matched to a gene: 6. With respect to this clone: Its antigen is still unknown.

The TCR sequence derives from a person aged 30-69 years in good health. The rearrangement links TRBV7-9 to TRBJ2-7; 10 bases map to TRBD1. Sequenced material: naive CD4+ T cells from blood. As to subset: CD45RO-negative CD62L-positive naive CD4 T cells. CDR3 sequence: CASSPGTGVPYEQYF. CDR3 sequence (DNA): TGTGCCAGCAGCCCCGGGACAGGGGTTCCCTACGAGCAGTACTTC.